This TCR beta chain was sequenced in a study of blood T cell repertoires in COVID-19. Study at large: Samples taken during acute and convalescent COVID-19 were collected in the United States, Italy and Spain.

Per germline, CDR1 SGHAT and CDR2 FQNNGV. Trimming cost V 3 bases and J 2 bases, with 13 bases left between them. This CDR3 contains 16 residues. How the authors handled the data: Amplification with reference gene primers provided the estimates of nucleated cell counts. Repertoires were generated with immunoSEQ multiplex PCR, while TCRdb's copy carries only in-frame clones and drops some. That table supplies the V and J calls and clone size; D and trimming were determined from the DNA. The repertoire has fewer than 250,000 clones, roughly 90% of them found once; the top ten carry roughly 8.1%. This chain connects TRBV11-2 to TRBJ2-2; D call uncertain. The receptor was isolated from a woman between 18 and 29 years old who had recovered from COVID-19. The specimen was PBMCs or T cells enriched from blood (not recorded which). The CDR3, as DNA: TGTGCCAGCAGCTTGCGGCGCGGAGAAAACACCGGGGAGCTGTTTTTT. Amino acid sequence: CASSLRRGENTGELFF.